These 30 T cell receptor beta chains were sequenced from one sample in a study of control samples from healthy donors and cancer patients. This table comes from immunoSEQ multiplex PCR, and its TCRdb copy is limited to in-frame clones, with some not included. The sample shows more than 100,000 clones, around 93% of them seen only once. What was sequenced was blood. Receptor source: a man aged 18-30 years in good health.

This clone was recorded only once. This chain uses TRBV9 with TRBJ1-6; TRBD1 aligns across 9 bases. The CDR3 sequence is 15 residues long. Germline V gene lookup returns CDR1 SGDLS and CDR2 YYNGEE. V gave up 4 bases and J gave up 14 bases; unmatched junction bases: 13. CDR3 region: CASSNPDRGPSSLHF. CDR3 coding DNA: TGTGCCAGCAGCAACCCGGACAGGGGACCTTCCTCCCTCCACTTT.

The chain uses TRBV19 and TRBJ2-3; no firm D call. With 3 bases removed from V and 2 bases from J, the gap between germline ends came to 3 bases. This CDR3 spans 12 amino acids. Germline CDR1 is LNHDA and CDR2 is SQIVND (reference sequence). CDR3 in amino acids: CASSIYTDTQYF. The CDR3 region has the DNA TGTGCCAGTAGTATTTACACAGATACGCAGTATTTT.

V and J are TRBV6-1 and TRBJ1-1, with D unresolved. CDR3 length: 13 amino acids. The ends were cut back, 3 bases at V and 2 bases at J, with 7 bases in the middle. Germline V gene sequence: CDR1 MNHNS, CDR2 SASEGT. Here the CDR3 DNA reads TGTGCCAGCAGTGACCGGATAAACACTGAAGCTTTCTTT. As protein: CASSDRINTEAFF.

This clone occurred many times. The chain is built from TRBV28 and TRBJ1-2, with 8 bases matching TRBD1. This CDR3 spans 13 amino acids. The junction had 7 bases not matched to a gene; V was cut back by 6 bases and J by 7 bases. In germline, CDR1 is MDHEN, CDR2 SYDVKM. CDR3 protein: CASSSDRGGGYTF. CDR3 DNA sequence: TGTGCCAGCAGCTCCGACAGGGGTGGTGGCTACACCTTC.

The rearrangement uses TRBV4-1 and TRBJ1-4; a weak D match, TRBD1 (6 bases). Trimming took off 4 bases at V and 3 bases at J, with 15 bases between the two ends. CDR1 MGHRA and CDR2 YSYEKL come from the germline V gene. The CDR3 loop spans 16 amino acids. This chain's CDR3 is CASSPTRGGPNEKLFF. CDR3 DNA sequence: TGCGCCAGCAGCCCGACAAGGGGGGGCCCTAATGAAAAACTGTTTTTT.

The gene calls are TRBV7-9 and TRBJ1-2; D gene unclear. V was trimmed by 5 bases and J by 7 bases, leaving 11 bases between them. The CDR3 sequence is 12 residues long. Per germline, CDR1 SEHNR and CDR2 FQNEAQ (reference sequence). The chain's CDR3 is CASSPVSPGYTF. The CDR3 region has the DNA TGTGCCAGCAGCCCAGTCTCACCTGGCTACACCTTC.

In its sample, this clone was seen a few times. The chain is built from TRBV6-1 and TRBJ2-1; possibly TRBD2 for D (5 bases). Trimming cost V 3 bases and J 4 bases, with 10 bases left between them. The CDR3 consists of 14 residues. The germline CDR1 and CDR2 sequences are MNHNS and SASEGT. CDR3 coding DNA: TGTGCCAGCAGTGATGGGTCGGGGTACAATGAGCAGTTCTTC. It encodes CASSDGSGYNEQFF.

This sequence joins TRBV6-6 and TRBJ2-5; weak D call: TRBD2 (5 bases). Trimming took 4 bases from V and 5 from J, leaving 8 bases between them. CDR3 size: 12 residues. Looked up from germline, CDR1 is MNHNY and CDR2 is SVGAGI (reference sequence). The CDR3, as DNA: TGTGCCAGCAGTTCGGGCGGGGAGACCCAGTACTTC. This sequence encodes CASSSGGETQYF.

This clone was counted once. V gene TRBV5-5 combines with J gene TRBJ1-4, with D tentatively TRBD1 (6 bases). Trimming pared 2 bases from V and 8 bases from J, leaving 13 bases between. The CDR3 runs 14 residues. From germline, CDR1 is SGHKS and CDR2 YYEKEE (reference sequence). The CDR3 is CASSFTGIWEKLFF. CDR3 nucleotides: TGTGCCAGCAGCTTTACAGGGATTTGGGAAAAACTGTTTTTT.

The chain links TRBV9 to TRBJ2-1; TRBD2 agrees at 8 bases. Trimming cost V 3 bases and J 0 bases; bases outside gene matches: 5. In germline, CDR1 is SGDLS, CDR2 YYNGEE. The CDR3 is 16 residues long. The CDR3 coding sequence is TGTGCCAGCAGCGCCCGGGGGGGCAACTCCTACAATGAGCAGTTCTTC. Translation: CASSARGGNSYNEQFF.

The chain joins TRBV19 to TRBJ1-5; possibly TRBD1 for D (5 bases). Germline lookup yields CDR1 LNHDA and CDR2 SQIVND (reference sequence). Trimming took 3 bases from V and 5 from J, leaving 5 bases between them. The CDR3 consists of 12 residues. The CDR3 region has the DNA TGTGCCAGTAGTATGGGGGATCAGCCCCAGCATTTT. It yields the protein CASSMGDQPQHF.

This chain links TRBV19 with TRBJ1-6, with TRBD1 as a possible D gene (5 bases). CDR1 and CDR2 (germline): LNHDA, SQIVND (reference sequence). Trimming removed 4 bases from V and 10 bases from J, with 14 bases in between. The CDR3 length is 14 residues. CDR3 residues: CASSNGGGGSPLHF. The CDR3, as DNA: TGTGCCAGTAGTAACGGGGGAGGAGGATCACCCCTCCACTTT.

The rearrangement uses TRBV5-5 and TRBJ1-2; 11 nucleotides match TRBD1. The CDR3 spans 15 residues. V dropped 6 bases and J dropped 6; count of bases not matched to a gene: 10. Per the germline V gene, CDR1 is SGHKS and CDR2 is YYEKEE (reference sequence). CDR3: CASKLAGQGAHGYTF. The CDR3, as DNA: TGTGCCAGCAAACTCGCTGGACAGGGGGCCCATGGCTACACCTTC.

The CDR3 here is CSVELDREETQYF. CDR3 sequence (DNA): TGCAGCGTTGAGCTGGACAGGGAGGAGACCCAGTACTTC. This chain uses TRBV29-1 with TRBJ2-5; 8 bases are shared with TRBD1. CDR3 size: 13 residues. Germline assignment: CDR1 SQVTM and CDR2 ANQGSEA. Unmatched junction bases numbered 5, after V lost 3 bases and J lost 5 bases.

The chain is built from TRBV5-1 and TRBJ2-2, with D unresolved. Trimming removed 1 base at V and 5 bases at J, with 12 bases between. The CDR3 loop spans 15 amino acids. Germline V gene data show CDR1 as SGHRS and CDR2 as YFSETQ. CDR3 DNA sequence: TGCGCCAGCAGCTTGTTACAGTCTCAAACCGGGGAGCTGTTTTTT. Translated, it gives CASSLLQSQTGELFF.

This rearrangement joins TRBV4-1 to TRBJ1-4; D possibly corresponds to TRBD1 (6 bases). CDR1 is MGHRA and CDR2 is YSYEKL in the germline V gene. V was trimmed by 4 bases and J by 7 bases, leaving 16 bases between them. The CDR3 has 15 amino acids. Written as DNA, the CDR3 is TGCGCCAGCAGCCGAACACCACAGGGAAGTGAAAAACTGTTTTTT. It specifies CASSRTPQGSEKLFF.

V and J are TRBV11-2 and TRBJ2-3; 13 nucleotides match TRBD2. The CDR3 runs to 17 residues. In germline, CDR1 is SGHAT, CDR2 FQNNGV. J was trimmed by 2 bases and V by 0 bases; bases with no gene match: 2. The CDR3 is CASSLEGLAGPTDTQYF. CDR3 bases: TGTGCCAGCAGCTTAGAGGGACTAGCGGGGCCCACAGATACGCAGTATTTT.

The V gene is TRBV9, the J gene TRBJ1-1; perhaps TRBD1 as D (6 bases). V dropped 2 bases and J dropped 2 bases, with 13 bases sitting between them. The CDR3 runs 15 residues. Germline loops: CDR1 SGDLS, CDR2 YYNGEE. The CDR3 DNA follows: TGTGCCAGCAGCGTCCGGACAGTCGGAAACACTGAAGCTTTCTTT. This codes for CASSVRTVGNTEAFF.

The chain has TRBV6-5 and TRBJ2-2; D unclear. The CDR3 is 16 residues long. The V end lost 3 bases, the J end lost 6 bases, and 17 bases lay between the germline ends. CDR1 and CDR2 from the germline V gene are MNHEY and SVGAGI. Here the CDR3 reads CASSYDPWSKAGELFF. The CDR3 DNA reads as TGTGCCAGCAGTTATGATCCATGGTCCAAGGCCGGGGAGCTGTTTTTT.

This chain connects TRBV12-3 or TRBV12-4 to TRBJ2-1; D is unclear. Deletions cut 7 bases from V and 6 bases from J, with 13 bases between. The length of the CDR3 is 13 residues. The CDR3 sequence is CASIPMGFNEQFF. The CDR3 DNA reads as TGTGCCAGCATTCCTATGGGCTTCAATGAGCAGTTCTTC.

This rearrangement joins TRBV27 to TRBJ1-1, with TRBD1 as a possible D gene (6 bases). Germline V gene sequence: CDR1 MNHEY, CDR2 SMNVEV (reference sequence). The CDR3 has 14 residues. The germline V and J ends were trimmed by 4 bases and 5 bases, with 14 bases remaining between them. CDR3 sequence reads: CASSYGGSGTEAFF. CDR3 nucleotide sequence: TGTGCCAGCAGTTACGGGGGCTCGGGTACTGAAGCTTTCTTT.

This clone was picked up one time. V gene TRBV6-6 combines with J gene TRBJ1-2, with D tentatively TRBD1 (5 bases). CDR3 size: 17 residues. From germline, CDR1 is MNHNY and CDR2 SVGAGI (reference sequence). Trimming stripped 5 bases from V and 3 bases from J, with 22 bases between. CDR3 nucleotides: TGTGCCAGCAGTCGAAGAGTCCTCGGGGGGTTGGACTATGGCTACACCTTC. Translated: CASSRRVLGGLDYGYTF.

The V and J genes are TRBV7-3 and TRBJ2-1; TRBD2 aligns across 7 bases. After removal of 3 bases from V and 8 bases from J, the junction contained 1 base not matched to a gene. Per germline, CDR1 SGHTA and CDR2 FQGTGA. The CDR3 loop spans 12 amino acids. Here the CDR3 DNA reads TGTGCCAGCAGCTTCAGCGGGGATGAGCAGTTCTTC. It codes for CASSFSGDEQFF.

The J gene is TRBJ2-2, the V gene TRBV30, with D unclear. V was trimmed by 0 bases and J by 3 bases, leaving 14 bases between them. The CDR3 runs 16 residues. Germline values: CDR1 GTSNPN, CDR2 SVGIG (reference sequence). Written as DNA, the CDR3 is TGTGCCTGGAGTGTCGGTAGCAGGCGTTACACCGGGGAGCTGTTTTTT. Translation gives CAWSVGSRRYTGELFF.

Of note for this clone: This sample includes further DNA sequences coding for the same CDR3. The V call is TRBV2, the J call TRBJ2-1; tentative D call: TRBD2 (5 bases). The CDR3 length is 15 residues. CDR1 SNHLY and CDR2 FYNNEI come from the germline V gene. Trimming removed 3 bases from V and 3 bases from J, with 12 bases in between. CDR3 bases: TGTGCCAGCAGTGAGCGCGGAGGAGGCTACAATGAGCAGTTCTTC. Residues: CASSERGGGYNEQFF.

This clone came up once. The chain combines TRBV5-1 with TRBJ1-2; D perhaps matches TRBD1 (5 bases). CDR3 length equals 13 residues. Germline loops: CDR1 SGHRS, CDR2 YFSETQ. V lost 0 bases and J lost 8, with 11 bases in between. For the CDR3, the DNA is TGCGCCAGCAGCTTGGTGGGGCTAGAGGGCTACACCTTC. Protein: CASSLVGLEGYTF.

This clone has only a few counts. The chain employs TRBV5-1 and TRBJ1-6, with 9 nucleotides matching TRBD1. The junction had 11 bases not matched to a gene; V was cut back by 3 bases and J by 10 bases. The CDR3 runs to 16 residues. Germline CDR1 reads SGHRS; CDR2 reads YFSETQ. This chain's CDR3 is CASSSQGAQVASPLHF. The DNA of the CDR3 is TGCGCCAGCAGCTCACAGGGGGCGCAAGTGGCCTCACCCCTCCACTTT.

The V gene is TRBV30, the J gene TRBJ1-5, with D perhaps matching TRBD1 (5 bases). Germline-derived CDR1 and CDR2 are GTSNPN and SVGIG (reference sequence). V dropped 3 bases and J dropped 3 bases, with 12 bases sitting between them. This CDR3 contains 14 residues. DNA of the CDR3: TGTGCCTGGAGGGGGCCCGGAGTCAATCAGCCCCAGCATTTT. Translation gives CAWRGPGVNQPQHF.

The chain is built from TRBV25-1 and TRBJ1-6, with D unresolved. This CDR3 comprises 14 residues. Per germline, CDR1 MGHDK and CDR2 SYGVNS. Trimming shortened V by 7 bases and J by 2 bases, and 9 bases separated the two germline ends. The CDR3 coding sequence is TGTGCCAGCACCATGGGCACCTATAATTCACCCCTCCACTTT. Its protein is CASTMGTYNSPLHF.

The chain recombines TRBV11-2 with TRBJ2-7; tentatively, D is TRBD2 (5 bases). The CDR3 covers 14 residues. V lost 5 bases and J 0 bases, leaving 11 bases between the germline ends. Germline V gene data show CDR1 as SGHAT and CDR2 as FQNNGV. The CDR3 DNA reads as TGTGCCAGCAGCCTTACACTAGGCTCCTACGAGCAGTACTTC. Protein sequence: CASSLTLGSYEQYF.